The next 18 T cell receptor beta chains were all read from a single sample in a study of T cells after yellow fever vaccination. TCRdb analysed the 5' RACE reads with MiXCR anew, one entry per CDR3 protein. This sample yields a few hundred thousand distinct CDR3 sequences, of which around 4.9% are seen a single time; around 3.3% belongs to the top ten. Sequenced material: CD4+ T cells sorted from PBMCs, taken on the day of the yellow fever booster vaccination. These TCRs come from a man younger than 30 who received the YFV17D yellow fever vaccine.

The rearrangement joins TRBV19 to TRBJ1-2; no clear D gene. V was shortened by 0 bases and J by 4 bases, with 12 bases between the two germline ends. CDR3 length: 15 residues. Per germline, CDR1 LNHDA and CDR2 SQIVND (reference sequence). The CDR3 DNA is TGTGCCAGTAGTATAGATCGGAACCGGGCCTATGGCTACACCTTC. It is translated as CASSIDRNRAYGYTF.

The rearrangement uses TRBV18 and TRBJ1-2; 7 bases are a match to TRBD1. CDR3 length: 15 amino acids. The ends lost 3 bases at V and 3 bases at J; junction bases unmatched: 7. CDR1 and CDR2 (germline): KGHSH, LQKENI. CDR3: CASSPLGTAHYGYTF. The CDR3 nucleotides read TGTGCCAGCTCACCCTTAGGGACAGCCCACTATGGCTACACCTTC.

This clonotype was observed many times. V and J are TRBV11-2 and TRBJ2-2; 7 bases line up with TRBD2. The length of the CDR3 is 16 residues. Germline loops: CDR1 SGHAT, CDR2 FQNNGV. J was trimmed by 2 bases and V by 2 bases; bases with no gene match: 5. The CDR3 DNA reads as TGTGCCAGCAGCTTATTAGCGGGCCCAAACACCGGGGAGCTGTTTTTT. It encodes CASSLLAGPNTGELFF. Filled out from reference TRBV11-2 and TRBJ2-2, the complete variable domain reads EAGVAQSPRYKIIEKRQSVAFWCNPISGHATLYWYQQILGQGPKLLIQFQNNGVVDDSQLPKDRFSAERLKGVDSTLKIQPAKLEDSAVYLCASSLLAGPNTGELFFGEGSRLTVL.

The chain uses TRBV28 and TRBJ2-2, with 9 bases identical to TRBD2. With V trimmed by 6 bases and J by 6 bases, 2 bases remained unmatched. Germline values: CDR1 MDHEN, CDR2 SYDVKM. The CDR3 runs 13 residues. For the CDR3, the DNA is TGTGCCAGCAGCGGACTAGCGCCCGGGGAGCTGTTTTTT. Translated, it gives CASSGLAPGELFF.

This clonotype was seen a few times. V gene TRBV15 combines with J gene TRBJ2-3; D gene ambiguous. Germline lookup yields CDR1 LNHNV and CDR2 YYDKDF (reference sequence). The CDR3 totals 15 residues. V lost 0 bases to trimming and J lost 0 bases, with 7 bases between them. The DNA of the CDR3 is TGTGCCACCAGCAGAGACCGGCGGAGCACAGATACGCAGTATTTT. Its protein is CATSRDRRSTDTQYF. Full variable domain (missing parts from reference TRBV15 and TRBJ2-3): DAMVIQNPRYQVTQFGKPVTLSCSQTLNHNVMYWYQQKSSQAPKLLFHYYDKDFNNEADTPDNFQSRRPNTSFCFLDIRSPGLGDTAMYLCATSRDRRSTDTQYFGPGTRLTVL.

This clonotype was observed many times. V usage is TRBV7-2 and J usage is TRBJ2-3; no firm D call. The ends were cut back, 5 bases at V and 0 bases at J, with 9 bases in the middle. The CDR3 is 14 residues long. CDR1 and CDR2 from the germline V gene are SGHTA and FQGNSA. The CDR3 nucleotides read TGTGCCAGCAGCCCCCAAGCTAGCACAGATACGCAGTATTTT. Amino acid sequence: CASSPQASTDTQYF.

This rearrangement joins TRBV28 to TRBJ2-6, with D possibly called TRBD1 or TRBD2 (6 bases each). Germline lookup yields CDR1 MDHEN and CDR2 SYDVKM. Trimming removed 6 bases from V and 4 bases from J, with 16 bases in between. CDR3 length: 16 amino acids. As DNA, the CDR3 is TGTGCCAGCAGGTCGCCAGGGGACTCCGGGGCCAACGTCCTGACTTTC. Translated: CASRSPGDSGANVLTF.

This clonotype was detected ten times or more. The V and J genes are TRBV6-5 and TRBJ2-5, with D possibly being TRBD2 (5 bases). There are 13 residues in the CDR3. V was trimmed by 6 bases and J by 0 bases, leaving 8 bases between them. Germline V gives CDR1 MNHEY, CDR2 SVGAGI. The CDR3 DNA is TGTGCCAGCAGCCGGGGTTACCAAGAGACCCAGTACTTC. Protein sequence: CASSRGYQETQYF.

The sample holds a few counts of this clonotype. The chain links TRBV3-1 to TRBJ1-6; 8 bases fit TRBD1. Looked up from germline, CDR1 is LGHDT and CDR2 is YNNKEL (reference sequence). CDR3 length equals 17 residues. The V segment lost 5 bases and the J segment 0 bases; nucleotides outside the gene matches: 6. CDR3 sequence reads: CASSERDRSSYNSPLHF. The CDR3 DNA reads TGTGCCAGCAGCGAAAGGGACAGGAGCTCCTATAATTCACCCCTCCACTTT.

Many counts were recorded for this clonotype. The V and J genes are TRBV4-1 and TRBJ2-7; D may be TRBD1 (5 bases). This CDR3 has 14 residues. Trimming took off 3 bases at V and 6 bases at J, with 15 bases between the two ends. In germline, CDR1 is MGHRA, CDR2 YSYEKL. The CDR3 DNA sequence: TGCGCCAGCAGCCATGTAACCGATAGGGGCGAGCAGTACTTC. As protein: CASSHVTDRGEQYF.

This clonotype was picked up a small number of times. This sequence joins TRBV7-8 and TRBJ2-3; 8 bases agree with TRBD1. V shed 3 bases, J shed 3 bases, and the junction held 2 bases outside the gene matches. CDR3 length: 14 amino acids. From germline, CDR1 is SGHVS and CDR2 FQNEAQ. The CDR3 nucleotides read TGTGCCAGCAGCTTTAGACAGGGGACAGATACGCAGTATTTT. Translated: CASSFRQGTDTQYF.

This clonotype was detected many times. The chain has TRBV19 and TRBJ1-1; 7 bases are shared with TRBD1. J gave up 1 base and V 2 bases, and 16 bases lay outside the gene matches. CDR1 LNHDA and CDR2 SQIVND come from the germline V gene (reference sequence). This CDR3 has 19 amino acids. CDR3 sequence reads: CASSIRRGNFREWNTEAFF. The CDR3 bases are TGTGCCAGTAGTATACGCAGGGGGAACTTTCGGGAGTGGAACACTGAAGCTTTCTTT.

This clonotype was seen repeatedly, ten times or more. The CDR3 sequence is CASSLSRFAGELFF. CDR3 DNA sequence: TGCGCCAGCAGCTTGTCTCGTTTCGCCGGGGAGCTGTTTTTT. The chain recombines TRBV5-1 with TRBJ2-2; D gene uncertain. Germline CDR1 SGHRS, CDR2 YFSETQ. The CDR3 loop spans 14 amino acids. The V and J ends lost 1 base and 6 bases respectively, with 10 bases between them.

This clonotype has at least ten counts. CDR3 nucleotides: TGTGCCAGCAGCTTCGACAGGGTCACAGATACGCAGTATTTT. Encoded protein: CASSFDRVTDTQYF. The chain combines TRBV7-2 with TRBJ2-3; 7 bases align to TRBD1. Trimming took 3 bases from V and 2 from J; bases not matched to a gene: 2. The CDR3 extends over 14 amino acids. CDR1 is SGHTA and CDR2 is FQGNSA in the germline V gene. Drawing the rest from reference TRBV7-2 and TRBJ2-3, the complete variable domain is GAGVSQSPSNKVTEKGKDVELRCDPISGHTALYWYRQSLGQGLEFLIYFQGNSAPDKSGLPSDRFSAERTGGSVSTLTIQRTQQEDSAVYLCASSFDRVTDTQYFGPGTRLTVL.

The chain uses TRBV11-1 and TRBJ2-7, with D possibly matching TRBD1 (5 bases). The CDR3 spans 13 residues. CDR1 is SGHAT and CDR2 is FQDESV in the germline V gene (reference sequence). Between the trimmed V and J ends, which lost 3 bases and 4 bases, there was a span of 10 bases. The CDR3 bases are TGTGCCAGCAGCTTCCAGGGTGGGTACGAGCAGTACGTC. Translation gives CASSFQGGYEQYV.

This clonotype came up a few times. The V gene is TRBV7-2, the J gene TRBJ2-7, with 7 nucleotides matching TRBD2. Per germline, CDR1 SGHTA and CDR2 FQGNSA. V lost 6 bases and J lost 12; bases outside the gene matches: 11. The CDR3 covers 12 residues. The CDR3 coding sequence is TGTGCCAGCAGTTTCTTGACTAGCAGCTGGTACTTC. Translation: CASSFLTSSWYF.

This clonotype was counted ten times or more. The chain has TRBV4-3 and TRBJ2-6; D gene uncertain. This CDR3 spans 18 amino acids. Trimming removed 0 bases at V and 0 bases at J, with 12 bases between. Germline V gene sequence: CDR1 LGHNA, CDR2 YSLEER. CDR3 loop: CASSQDWLLGSGANVLTF. The CDR3 region has the DNA TGCGCCAGCAGCCAAGATTGGTTGCTGGGCTCTGGGGCCAACGTCCTGACTTTC.

This clonotype is classed as large (0.1 to 1%). V usage is TRBV20-1 and J usage is TRBJ2-3, with 8 bases identical to TRBD1. Unmatched junction bases numbered 7, after V lost 5 bases and J lost 6 bases. The germline V gene encodes CDR1 DFQATT and CDR2 SNEGSKA (reference sequence). This CDR3 has 13 amino acids. The CDR3 DNA reads as TGCAGTGCTCCCGACAGGGGACTGGATACGCAGTATTTT. Amino acid sequence: CSAPDRGLDTQYF.